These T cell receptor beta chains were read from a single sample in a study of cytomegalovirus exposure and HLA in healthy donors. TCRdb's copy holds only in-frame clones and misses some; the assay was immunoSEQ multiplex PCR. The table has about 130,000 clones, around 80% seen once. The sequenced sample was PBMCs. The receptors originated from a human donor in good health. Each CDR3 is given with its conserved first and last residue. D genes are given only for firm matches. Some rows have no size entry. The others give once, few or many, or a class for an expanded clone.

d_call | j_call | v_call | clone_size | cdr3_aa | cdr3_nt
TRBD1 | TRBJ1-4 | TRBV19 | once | CASRDRRGANEKLFF | TGTGCCAGTAGGGACAGGCGAGGGGCTAATGAAAAACTGTTTTTT
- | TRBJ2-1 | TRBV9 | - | CASSVYSRTSYNEQFF | TGTGCCAGCAGCGTGTACAGTAGAACCTCCTACAATGAGCAGTTCTTC
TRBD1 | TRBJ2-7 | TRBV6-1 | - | CASGGQGPYEQYF | TGTGCCAGCGGGGGACAGGGCCCCTACGAGCAGTACTTC
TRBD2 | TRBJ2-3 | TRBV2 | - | CASSVIAGDLGDTQYF | TGTGCCAGCAGTGTCATAGCGGGGGATCTGGGAGATACGCAGTATTTT
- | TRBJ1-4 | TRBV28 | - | CASSVWGVFEKLFF | TGTGCCAGCAGTGTTTGGGGGGTTTTTGAAAAACTGTTTTTT
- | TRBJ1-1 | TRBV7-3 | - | CASSQWGSRNTEAFF | TGTGCCAGCAGCCAATGGGGCAGCAGGAACACTGAAGCTTTCTTT
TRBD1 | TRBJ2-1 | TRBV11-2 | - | CASSPTGTEYNEQFF | TGTGCCAGCAGCCCCACCGGGACAGAGTACAATGAGCAGTTCTTC
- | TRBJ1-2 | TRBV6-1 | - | CASGPSEGGNYGYTF | TGTGCCAGCGGACCAAGCGAGGGGGGGAACTATGGCTACACCTTC
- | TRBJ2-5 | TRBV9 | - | CASSVGGRGQETQYF | TGTGCCAGCAGCGTAGGAGGGAGGGGGCAAGAGACCCAGTACTTC
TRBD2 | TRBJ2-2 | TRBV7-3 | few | CASSLIAGVSTGELFF | TGTGCCAGCAGCTTAATAGCGGGGGTATCTACCGGGGAGCTGTTTTTT
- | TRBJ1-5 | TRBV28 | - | CASSSPVTGPQPQHF | TGTGCCAGCAGCTCCCCAGTAACAGGGCCTCAGCCCCAGCATTTT
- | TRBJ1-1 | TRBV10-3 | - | CAISAAGGQITEAFF | TGTGCCATCAGTGCCGCGGGGGGTCAAATCACTGAAGCTTTCTTT
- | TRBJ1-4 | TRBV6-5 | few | CASSSLPGVKLFF | TGTGCCAGCAGCTCGTTGCCGGGGGTCAAACTGTTTTTT
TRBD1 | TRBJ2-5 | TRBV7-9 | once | CASSHHPGQGGETQYF | TGTGCCAGCAGCCACCACCCGGGACAGGGGGGAGAGACCCAGTACTTC
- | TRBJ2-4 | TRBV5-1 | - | CASSLVGGVDIQYF | TGCGCCAGCAGCTTGGTAGGGGGGGTCGACATTCAGTACTTC
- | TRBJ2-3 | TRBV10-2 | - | CASVGLSDTQYF | TGCGCCAGCGTGGGGCTGTCAGATACGCAGTATTTT
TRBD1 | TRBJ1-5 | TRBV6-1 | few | CASSEAVQGLSAQHF | TGTGCCAGCAGTGAAGCGGTACAGGGGTTATCAGCCCAGCATTTT
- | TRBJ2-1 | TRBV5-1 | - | CASSLSSGLYNEQFF | TGCGCCAGCAGCTTGTCGAGCGGGCTTTACAATGAGCAGTTCTTC
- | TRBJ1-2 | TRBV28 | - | CASGTAGTHHGYTF | TGTGCCAGCGGTACGGCCGGGACACACCATGGCTACACCTTC
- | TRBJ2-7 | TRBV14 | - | CASSQVPARYGEQYF | TGTGCCAGCAGCCAAGTGCCGGCTAGATACGGGGAGCAGTACTTC
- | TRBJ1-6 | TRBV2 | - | CASGDGGLGSPLHF | TGTGCCAGCGGTGACGGGGGTCTTGGTTCACCCCTCCACTTT
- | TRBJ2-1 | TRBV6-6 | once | CASSYSLTGNEQFF | TGTGCCAGCAGTTACTCGCTGACGGGCAATGAGCAGTTCTTC
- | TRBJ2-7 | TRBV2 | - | CASLLSGFEQYF | TGTGCCAGCCTCTTATCCGGGTTCGAGCAGTACTTC
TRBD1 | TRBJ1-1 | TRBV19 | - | CASSLGQGTEAFF | TGTGCCAGTAGCTTAGGACAGGGCACTGAAGCTTTCTTT
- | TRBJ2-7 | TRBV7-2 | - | CASSLLGRDYEQYF | TGTGCCAGCAGCTTATTGGGCCGGGACTACGAGCAGTACTTC
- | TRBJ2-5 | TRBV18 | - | CASSPEGSEVQYF | TGTGCCAGCTCACCTGAAGGCTCAGAGGTCCAGTACTTC
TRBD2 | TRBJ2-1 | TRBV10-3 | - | CAIRETSGDQTYNEQFF | TGTGCCATCAGAGAGACTAGCGGGGACCAGACCTACAATGAGCAGTTCTTC
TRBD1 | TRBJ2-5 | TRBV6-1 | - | CASRPTGGGGTQYF | TGTGCCAGCAGACCGACAGGGGGCGGAGGGACCCAGTACTTC
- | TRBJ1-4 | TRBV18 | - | CASSPDRVRTNEKLFF | TGTGCCAGCTCACCCGACAGAGTGAGAACTAATGAAAAACTGTTTTTT
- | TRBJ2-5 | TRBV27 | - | CASSLSGTSETQYF | TGTGCCAGCAGTTTATCCGGGACTTCTGAGACCCAGTACTTC
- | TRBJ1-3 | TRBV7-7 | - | CASSLDPGWAFGNTIYF | TGTGCTAGCAGCTTAGATCCCGGATGGGCTTTCGGAAACACCATATATTTT
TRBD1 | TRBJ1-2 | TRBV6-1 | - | CASRQGLLYTF | TGTGCCAGTAGACAGGGGCTCCTCTACACCTTC
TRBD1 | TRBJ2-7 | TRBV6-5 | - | CASSGVDRGSYEQYF | TGTGCCAGCAGTGGGGTGGACAGGGGGTCGTACGAGCAGTACTTC
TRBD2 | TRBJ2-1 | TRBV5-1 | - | CASSFNAGGQNEQFF | TGCGCCAGCAGCTTCAATGCGGGGGGGCAAAATGAGCAGTTCTTC
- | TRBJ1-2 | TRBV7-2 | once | CASSTPGQSRRGGYTF | TGTGCCAGCAGCACACCAGGACAGTCCCGAAGGGGTGGCTACACCTTC
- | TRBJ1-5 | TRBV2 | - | CASSDARGTQHF | TGTGCCAGCAGTGACGCCCGGGGGACCCAGCATTTT
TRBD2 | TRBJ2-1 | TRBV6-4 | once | CASSAPRGGWCYNEQFF | TGTGCCAGCAGCGCCCCCCGGGGGGGCTGGTGCTACAATGAGCAGTTCTTC
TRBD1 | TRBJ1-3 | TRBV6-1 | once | CASIPGQGGNTIYF | TGTGCCAGCATTCCAGGACAGGGCGGAAACACCATATATTTT
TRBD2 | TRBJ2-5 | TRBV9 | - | CASSVTGLAGGETQYF | TGTGCCAGCAGCGTAACGGGACTAGCGGGGGGAGAGACCCAGTACTTC
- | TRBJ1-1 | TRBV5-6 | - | CASSFRGGSSTEAFF | TGTGCCAGCAGCTTTAGGGGAGGGTCGAGCACTGAAGCTTTCTTT
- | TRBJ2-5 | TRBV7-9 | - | CASSMLSREEETQYF | TGTGCCAGCAGCATGCTATCCCGGGAAGAAGAGACCCAGTACTTC
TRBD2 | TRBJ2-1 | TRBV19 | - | CASSDPGTRGGNEQFF | TGTGCCAGTAGTGACCCCGGGACTAGGGGTGGCAATGAGCAGTTCTTC
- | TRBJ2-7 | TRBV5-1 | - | CASSFLATSEQYF | TGCGCCAGCAGCTTCCTAGCTACGTCCGAGCAGTACTTC
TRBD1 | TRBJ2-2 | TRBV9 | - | CASSDPQGAGGELFF | TGTGCCAGCAGCGACCCCCAGGGGGCTGGCGGGGAGCTGTTTTTT
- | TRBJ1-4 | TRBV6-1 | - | CASSSGTPDEKLFF | TGTGCCAGCAGTTCCGGGACACCTGACGAAAAACTGTTTTTT
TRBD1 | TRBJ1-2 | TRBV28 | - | CASRNPPGQGKYGYTF | TGTGCCAGCCGAAATCCTCCCGGACAGGGTAAATATGGCTACACCTTC
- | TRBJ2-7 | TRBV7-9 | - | CASSFLGAEEQYF | TGTGCCAGCAGCTTCTTGGGGGCTGAGGAGCAGTACTTC
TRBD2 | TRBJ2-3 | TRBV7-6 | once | CASTSLSGGTDTQYF | TGTGCCAGCACCTCCCTTAGCGGGGGCACAGATACGCAGTATTTT
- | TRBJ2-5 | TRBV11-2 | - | CASSGLKETQYF | TGTGCCAGCTCCGGACTAAAAGAGACCCAGTACTTC
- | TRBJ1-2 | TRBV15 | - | CATSRDQGLGVGYTF | TGTGCCACCAGCAGAGATCAGGGTTTGGGCGTGGGCTACACCTTC
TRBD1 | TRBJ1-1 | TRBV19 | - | CASRQGPNTEAFF | TGTGCCAGTAGACAGGGGCCTAACACTGAAGCTTTCTTT
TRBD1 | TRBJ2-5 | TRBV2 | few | CASSTETGVETQYF | TGTGCCAGCAGTACAGAGACAGGGGTCGAGACCCAGTACTTC
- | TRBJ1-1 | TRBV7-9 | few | CASSLVGQEAFF | TGTGCCAGCAGCTTAGTTGGGCAAGAAGCTTTCTTT
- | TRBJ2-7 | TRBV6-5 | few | CASSPRSISYEQYF | TGTGCCAGCAGCCCCCGGTCGATCTCCTACGAGCAGTACTTC